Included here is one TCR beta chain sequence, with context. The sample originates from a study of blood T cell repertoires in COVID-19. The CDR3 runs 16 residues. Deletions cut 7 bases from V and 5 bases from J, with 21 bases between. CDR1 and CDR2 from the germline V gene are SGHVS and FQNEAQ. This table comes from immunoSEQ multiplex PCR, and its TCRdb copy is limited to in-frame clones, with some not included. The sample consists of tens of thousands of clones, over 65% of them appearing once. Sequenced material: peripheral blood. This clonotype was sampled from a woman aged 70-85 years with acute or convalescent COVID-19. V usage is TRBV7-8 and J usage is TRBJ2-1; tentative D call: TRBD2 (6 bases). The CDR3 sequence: CASILMAGTTNNEQFF. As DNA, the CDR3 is TGTGCCAGCATCCTTATGGCGGGAACAACTAACAATGAGCAGTTCTTC. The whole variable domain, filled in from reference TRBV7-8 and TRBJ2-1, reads GAGVSQSPRYKVAKRGQDVALRCDPISGHVSLFWYQQALGQGPEFLTYFQNEAQLDKSGLPSDRFFAERPEGSVSTLKIQRTQQEDSAVYLCASILMAGTTNNEQFFGPGTRLTVL.